Below are 10 T cell receptor beta chains sequenced from a single sample in a study of T cells in localized non-small cell lung cancer (dated by TCRdb to 2020 to 2022). Library method: the immunoSEQ multiplex PCR assay. TCRdb limited this immuneACCESS table to in-frame rearrangements with V and J called. A share of clones is missing; checked studies link under half to unresolved V genes, and the rest is unexplained. The sample table records fewer than 9,000 clones; around 90% of these occur just once. The ten largest clones capture roughly 5% of the sample. Sequenced here: peripheral blood mononuclear cells, sampled before any cancer treatment. Receptor source: a male donor older than 55 with stage II lung adenocarcinoma.

This chain uses TRBV29-1 with TRBJ1-1, with D maybe TRBD1 (6 bases). The ends were cut back, 7 bases at V and 1 base at J, with 13 bases in the middle. The CDR3 loop spans 13 amino acids. Germline V gene data show CDR1 as SQVTM and CDR2 as ANQGSEA. The CDR3 DNA reads TGCAGCGCATCGGGACAACCGAACACTGAAGCTTTCTTT. It yields the protein CSASGQPNTEAFF. Full variable domain (remainder filled in from reference TRBV29-1 and TRBJ1-1): SAVISQKPSRDICQRGTSLTIQCQVDSQVTMMFWYRQQPGQSLTLIATANQGSEATYESGFVIDKFPISRPNLTFSTLTVSNMSPEDSSIYLCSASGQPNTEAFFGQGTRLTVV.

J is TRBJ1-5 and V is TRBV19; D might be TRBD1 (5 bases). The V gene lost 0 bases and the J gene lost 6 bases, with 15 bases spanning the gap. CDR1 and CDR2 from the germline V gene are LNHDA and SQIVND (reference sequence). The CDR3 runs to 16 residues. The CDR3 DNA follows: TGTGCCAGTAGTATAGATGGGACGGGGAATAGTCAGCCCCAGCATTTT. Translating gives CASSIDGTGNSQPQHF.

The gene calls are TRBV6-5 and TRBJ1-2; 10 positions agree with TRBD1. CDR1 and CDR2 from the germline V gene are MNHEY and SVGAGI. This CDR3 spans 14 amino acids. The J segment lost 4 bases and the V segment lost 7 bases, leaving 6 bases of the junction unmatched. The CDR3 is CASTPGTGAYGYTF. As DNA, the CDR3 is TGTGCCAGCACCCCCGGGACAGGGGCCTATGGCTACACCTTC.

Regarding this clone: Other DNA sequences of this sample code for an identical CDR3. V is TRBV7-2 and J is TRBJ1-1; 7 nucleotides match TRBD1. Trimming took 3 bases from V and 8 from J; bases not matched to a gene: 6. Per the germline V gene, CDR1 is SGHTA and CDR2 is FQGNSA. The CDR3 totals 13 residues. DNA of the CDR3: TGTGCCAGCAGCTTTAGCGACAGGGCGGAAGCTTTCTTT. As protein: CASSFSDRAEAFF.

This sequence joins TRBV7-6 and TRBJ2-7, with D possibly being TRBD1 (6 bases). The CDR3 is 14 amino acids. Trimming removed 0 bases from V and 4 bases from J, with 10 bases in between. CDR1 and CDR2 from the germline V gene are SGHVS and FNYEAQ. The CDR3 bases are TGTGCCAGCAGCTTAGCACAGGGCCGGTACGAGCAGTACTTC. This codes for CASSLAQGRYEQYF.

This chain joins TRBV6-4 and TRBJ1-6; D gene ambiguous. The CDR3 loop spans 14 amino acids. The germline V gene encodes CDR1 MRHNA and CDR2 SNTAGT. V lost 4 bases to trimming and J lost 2 bases, with 6 bases between them. The chain's CDR3 is CASSVEAYNSPLHF. CDR3 in DNA: TGTGCCAGCAGTGTGGAGGCCTATAATTCACCCCTCCACTTT.

The rearrangement uses TRBV7-2 and TRBJ2-5; 11 bases are shared with TRBD2. With the DNA end fitting TRBJ2-7 better, the J assignment may be wrong. Germline CDR1 is SGHTA and CDR2 is FQGNSA. CDR3 size: 14 residues. The CDR3 protein is CASSPGGLAVEQYF. The CDR3 DNA reads TGTGCCAGCAGCCCGGGGGGACTAGCGGTCGAGCAGTACTTC.

The V call is TRBV2, the J call TRBJ1-4; D gene unclear. Trimming took off 0 bases at V and 5 bases at J, with 10 bases between the two ends. Looked up from germline, CDR1 is SNHLY and CDR2 is FYNNEI. CDR3 size: 15 residues. CDR3 sequence reads: CASSEAGVRNEKLFF. The CDR3, as DNA: TGTGCCAGCAGTGAAGCTGGGGTTAGAAATGAAAAACTGTTTTTT.

This clone was observed once. This chain uses TRBV7-8 with TRBJ1-1; no definite D call. V was shortened by 4 bases and J by 11 bases, with 14 bases between the two germline ends. The CDR3 totals 12 residues. Germline values: CDR1 SGHVS, CDR2 FQNEAQ. The CDR3 region has the DNA TGTGCCAGCAGCTCGCCCCTGGCAAAGGCTTTCTTT. This gives the protein CASSSPLAKAFF.

The DNA of the CDR3 is TGTGCCAGCAGTTATTATAGCAGGGGGAGGGAGACCCAGTACTTC. Translation: CASSYYSRGRETQYF. The rearrangement uses TRBV6-5 and TRBJ2-5, with a weak D call TRBD1 (7 bases). Trimming took 3 bases from V and 5 from J, leaving 16 bases between them. The germline CDR1 and CDR2 sequences are MNHEY and SVGAGI. The CDR3 length is 15 residues.